A selection of T cell receptor beta chains follows, all from one sample in a study of control samples from healthy donors and cancer patients. Produced via immunoSEQ multiplex PCR; TCRdb's table is partial and in-frame only. The sample includes around 90,000 clones, approximately 86% seen only once; the top ten take more than 20%. Input material: blood. The origin of the receptors is a man aged 30 to 45 in good health. CDR3s include the opening cysteine and the closing phenylalanine or tryptophan. D genes are given only for firm matches. The size entry is marked missing in some rows and otherwise reads once, few, many or a size class.

TGTGCCAGCTCAGAGCGCAATGAGCAGTTCTTC | CASSERNEQFF | - | - | TRBJ2-1 | TRBV18
TGTGCCAGCAGTTTGACAGGAGGCTCCTACGAGCAGTACTTC | CASSLTGGSYEQYF | - | - | TRBJ2-7 | TRBV27
TGTGCCAGCTCTGGGGGGGGGCATCAGCCCCAGCATTTT | CASSGGGHQPQHF | - | - | TRBJ1-5 | TRBV27
TGTGCCAGCTCACCAATACCAGACTATGGCTACACCTTC | CASSPIPDYGYTF | - | - | TRBJ1-2 | TRBV18
TGTGCCAGCAGCCAAGCACAGCTGAGGGGAAACACCATATATTTT | CASSQAQLRGNTIYF | - | - | TRBJ1-3 | TRBV4-2
TGCGCCAGCACCCTAGGGGGGGGGCGACCTAGCACAGATACGCAGTATTTT | CASTLGGGRPSTDTQYF | - | - | TRBJ2-3 | TRBV10-2
TGCGCCAGCAGCTTATCAGGGGCGAGGGGATACAATGAGCAGTTCTTC | CASSLSGARGYNEQFF | - | - | TRBJ2-1 | TRBV5-1
TGTGCCTGGAACGACCCGGGACGGAGCTACGAGCAGTACTTC | CAWNDPGRSYEQYF | - | - | TRBJ2-7 | TRBV30
TGTGCCATCAGTGCCCGCGAGGGTCTCGGGGCAGATACGCAGTATTTT | CAISAREGLGADTQYF | - | - | TRBJ2-3 | TRBV10-3
TGTGCCAGCAGTCTACAGGGGTACGAGCAGTACTTC | CASSLQGYEQYF | TRBD1 | - | TRBJ2-7 | TRBV6-5
TGTGCCAGTAGTATCCCCCAGGCGGTAAGGAACACTGAAGCTTTCTTT | CASSIPQAVRNTEAFF | - | - | TRBJ1-1 | TRBV19
TGTGCCAGCAGCACCAGGGGCGCCACTGAAGCTTTCTTT | CASSTRGATEAFF | - | - | TRBJ1-1 | TRBV5-8
TGTGCCAGCAGCTCGACCCAACAGGGGGCGGGTGAAAAACTGTTTTTT | CASSSTQQGAGEKLFF | TRBD1 | - | TRBJ1-4 | TRBV5-6
TGTGCCAGCAGCCAAGCAGCCCGGACAGGCTTCACCGGGGAGCTGTTTTTT | CASSQAARTGFTGELFF | TRBD1 | - | TRBJ2-2 | TRBV3-1/TRBV3-2
TGTGCCAGCTCGCCGGACGGGGGGGAGCAGTTCTTC | CASSPDGGEQFF | TRBD2 | few | TRBJ2-1 | TRBV18
TGTGCCAGCACCCCTTTTGGCGGGGGGTCATACAATGAGCAGTTCTTC | CASTPFGGGSYNEQFF | TRBD2 | - | TRBJ2-1 | TRBV5-4
TGTGCCAGCAGTTATGACAGCCATAATCAGCCCCAGCATTTT | CASSYDSHNQPQHF | - | - | TRBJ1-5 | TRBV6-2/TRBV6-3
TGTGCCAGCTCACGTTCCGCGGGGGAGAAGGATGGCTACACCTTC | CASSRSAGEKDGYTF | - | - | TRBJ1-2 | TRBV18
TGCGCCAGCAGCTTGCTAGGACAGGGGGCGAGGAATGAGCAGTTCTTC | CASSLLGQGARNEQFF | TRBD1 | - | TRBJ2-1 | TRBV5-1
TGTGCCAGCAGCCAGCCGGACCATGCTGAGCAGTTCTTC | CASSQPDHAEQFF | - | - | TRBJ2-1 | TRBV3-1/TRBV3-2
TGTGCCAGTAGTTCCGGGGGGGGCACTGAAGCTTTCTTT | CASSSGGGTEAFF | - | - | TRBJ1-1 | TRBV19
TGTGCCAGCAGCTTAGTTTTTAGGGATAGCAATCAGCCCCAGCATTTT | CASSLVFRDSNQPQHF | - | - | TRBJ1-5 | TRBV7-8
TGTGCCAGCAGCGCACGGACAGTATCGATAGACAATGAGCAGTTCTTC | CASSARTVSIDNEQFF | - | few | TRBJ2-1 | TRBV7-9
TGCGCCAGCAGCCCAGGACAGGGGGGGAATCAGCCCCAGCATTTT | CASSPGQGGNQPQHF | TRBD1 | - | TRBJ1-5 | TRBV10-2
TGTGCCAGCAGCTTAGGATCTGGGGCCAACGTCCTGACTTTC | CASSLGSGANVLTF | - | once | TRBJ2-6 | TRBV11-2
TGTGCCAGCAGCCAAGGCAGTGGGGTCCAAGAGACCCAGTACTTC | CASSQGSGVQETQYF | - | - | TRBJ2-5 | TRBV3-1/TRBV3-2
TGTGCCAGCAGCTTAGGATCAGTTACGTCCTATAATTCACCCCTCCACTTT | CASSLGSVTSYNSPLHF | - | - | TRBJ1-6 | TRBV7-9
TGTGCCAGCAGTAAAATGGGAGGGGGCGAGGGGAACACCGGGGAGCTGTTTTTT | CASSKMGGGEGNTGELFF | - | few | TRBJ2-2 | TRBV21-1
TGTGCCAGCAGCCAAGGAGGGTATCAGCCCCAGCATTTT | CASSQGGYQPQHF | - | few | TRBJ1-5 | TRBV3-1/TRBV3-2
TGTGCCTGGAATAGGGGGTCTGCTGGCTACACCTTC | CAWNRGSAGYTF | - | few | TRBJ1-2 | TRBV30
TGCAGCGGAGGTGACAGGAGGAACACTGAAGCTTTCTTT | CSGGDRRNTEAFF | - | - | TRBJ1-1 | TRBV29-1
TGCAGCGACGCAATTTTGGCGGGGGAGGGTGAGCAGTTCTTC | CSDAILAGEGEQFF | TRBD2 | - | TRBJ2-1 | TRBV29-1
TGTGCCAGCGGTCCTCATAATTCACCCCTCCACTTT | CASGPHNSPLHF | - | - | TRBJ1-6 | TRBV6-5
TGCAGTGCGGCAAGTAGTATCGAGCAGTACTTC | CSAASSIEQYF | - | - | TRBJ2-7 | TRBV20-1
TGTGCCAGCAGCCAAGATGCGGGGTTATTTTACAATGAGCAGTTCTTC | CASSQDAGLFYNEQFF | - | - | TRBJ2-1 | TRBV4-2
TGTGCCAGCAGCTTGGATCCTGCAGGTTCCACCTCCTACGAGCAGTACTTC | CASSLDPAGSTSYEQYF | - | - | TRBJ2-7 | TRBV5-5
TGTGCCAGCAGACTACAAGGGAGCACAGATACGCAGTATTTT | CASRLQGSTDTQYF | - | - | TRBJ2-3 | TRBV6-5
TGTGCCAGCAGCTTATTCGCCGAAGAGACCCAGTACTTC | CASSLFAEETQYF | - | - | TRBJ2-5 | TRBV7-2
TGTGCCAGCAGCTTCGGACGTAGCGGGGGAGAGACCCAGTACTTC | CASSFGRSGGETQYF | TRBD2 | - | TRBJ2-5 | TRBV7-8
TGTGCTAGTGGTTTCATCCTCCGGGACAGACAAGAGACCCAGTACTTC | CASGFILRDRQETQYF | TRBD1 | - | TRBJ2-5 | TRBV12-5
TGTGCCAGCAGCTTACAGGAGACCCAGTACTTC | CASSLQETQYF | - | - | TRBJ2-5 | TRBV5-4
TGTGCCAGCTGTGACGGGGGCCACACCGGGGAGCTGTTTTTT | CASCDGGHTGELFF | - | - | TRBJ2-2 | TRBV7-9
TGCGCCAGCAGCTTGGTAGGGGGCCAAGAGACCCAGTACTTC | CASSLVGGQETQYF | - | - | TRBJ2-5 | TRBV5-1
TGTGCCAGTAGTACTCCCGGGACAGGGGGACATCAGCCCCAGCATTTT | CASSTPGTGGHQPQHF | TRBD1 | - | TRBJ1-5 | TRBV19
TGCAGCGTTTCCGAAGGAGGGGGCGGCGGGACCCAGTACTTC | CSVSEGGGGGTQYF | - | - | TRBJ2-5 | TRBV29-1
TGTGCCAGCAGTTACACGACAGAGAACACTGAAGCTTTCTTT | CASSYTTENTEAFF | - | once | TRBJ1-1 | TRBV6-5
TGTGCCAGCAGACGGGACTCTCGAGGGAACACTGAAGCTTTCTTT | CASRRDSRGNTEAFF | - | - | TRBJ1-1 | TRBV6-5
TGTGCCAGCAGCCAAGATCTTGGAGGATCCTTCTCAGATGGCTACACCTTC | CASSQDLGGSFSDGYTF | - | - | TRBJ1-2 | TRBV4-2
TGTGCCAGCAGCTTAGATCCGCGGGCGGAGACCCAGTACTTC | CASSLDPRAETQYF | - | - | TRBJ2-5 | TRBV7-7
TGTGCCAGCAGCTGGACAGGGAACTCTGGAAACACCATATATTTT | CASSWTGNSGNTIYF | TRBD1 | - | TRBJ1-3 | TRBV3-1/TRBV3-2